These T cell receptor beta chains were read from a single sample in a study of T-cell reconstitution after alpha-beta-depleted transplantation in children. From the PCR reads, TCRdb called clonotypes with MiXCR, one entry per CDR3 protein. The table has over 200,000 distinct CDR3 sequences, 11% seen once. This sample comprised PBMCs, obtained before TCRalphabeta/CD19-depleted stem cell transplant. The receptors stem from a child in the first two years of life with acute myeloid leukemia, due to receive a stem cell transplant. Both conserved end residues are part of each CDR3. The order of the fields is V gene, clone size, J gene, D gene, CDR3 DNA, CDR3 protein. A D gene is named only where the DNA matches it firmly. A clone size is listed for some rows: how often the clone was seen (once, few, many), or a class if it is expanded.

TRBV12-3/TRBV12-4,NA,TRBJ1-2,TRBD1,TGTGCCAGCACCCCGACAGGGTCCAACTATGGCTACACCTTC,CASTPTGSNYGYTF
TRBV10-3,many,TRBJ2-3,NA,TGTGCCATCAGTGCGGCGGGGAGCACAGATACGCAGTATTTT,CAISAAGSTDTQYF
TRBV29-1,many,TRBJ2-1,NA,TGCAGCGCCGAGGGGCCCTTAGGCAATGAGCAGTTCTTC,CSAEGPLGNEQFF
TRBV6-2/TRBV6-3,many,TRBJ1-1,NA,TGTGCCAGCAGTCTTATCGGGGTTGGGACTGAAGCTTTCTTT,CASSLIGVGTEAFF
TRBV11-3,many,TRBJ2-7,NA,TGTGCCAGCAGCTCATCCGGGATACTCTACGAGCAGTACTTC,CASSSSGILYEQYF
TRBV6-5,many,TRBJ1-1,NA,TGTGCCAGCAACCGGGAAGTCTCTCGTACTGAAGCTTTCTTT,CASNREVSRTEAFF
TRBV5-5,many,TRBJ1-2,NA,TGTGCCAGCAGCTTCCAGGGCCTTAACTATGGCTACACCTTC,CASSFQGLNYGYTF
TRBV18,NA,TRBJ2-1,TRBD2,TGTGCCAGCTCACCATCTAGCGGGGGGGCCTATGAGCAGTTCTTC,CASSPSSGGAYEQFF
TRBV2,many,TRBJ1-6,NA,TGTGCCAGCAGACAAAATGGCGAGGCTTCACCCCTCCACTTT,CASRQNGEASPLHF
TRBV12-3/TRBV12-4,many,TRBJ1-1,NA,TGTGCCAGCAACCGTATCTTTAGAACTGAAGCTTTCTTT,CASNRIFRTEAFF
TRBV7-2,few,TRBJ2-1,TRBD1,TGTGCCAGCAGCTTATGGGACAGGGGGCTAAATGAGCAGTTCTTC,CASSLWDRGLNEQFF
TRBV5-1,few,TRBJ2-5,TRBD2,TGCGCCAGCAGCTTGTCGGGGGGAGAGTACCAAGAGACCCAGTACTTC,CASSLSGGEYQETQYF
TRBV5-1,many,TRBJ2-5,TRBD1,TGCGCCAGCAGCTTGTGGGGACAGATGCAAGAGACCCAGTACTTC,CASSLWGQMQETQYF
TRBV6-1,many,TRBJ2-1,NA,TGTGCCAGCAGCCCCTGGCGGGCGAAGGACAATGAGCAGTTCTTC,CASSPWRAKDNEQFF
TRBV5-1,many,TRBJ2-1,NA,TGCGCCAGCAGCTTGTCTGTCGGGCAGTTACGTTCGAGCTCCTACAATGAGCAGTTCTTC,CASSLSVGQLRSSSYNEQFF
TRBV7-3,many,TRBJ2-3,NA,TGTGCCAGCAGCGCGAGACCCGGAGATACGCAGTATTTT,CASSARPGDTQYF
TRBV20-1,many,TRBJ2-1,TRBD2,TGCAGTGCTTCAAGATCTAGTGCCGGGCGACGGGGGGATGAGCAGTTCTTC,CSASRSSAGRRGDEQFF
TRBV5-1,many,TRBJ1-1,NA,TGCGCCAGCAGCTTTGGGTCCCTTGGGGCTGAAGCTTTCTTT,CASSFGSLGAEAFF
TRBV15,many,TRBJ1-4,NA,TGTGCCACCAGCAGTGGACAAGGGAATAATGAAAAACTGTTTTTT,CATSSGQGNNEKLFF
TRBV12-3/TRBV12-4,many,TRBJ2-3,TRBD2,TGTGCCAGCAGTTTCTCTAGCGGGGGGGCCGGGTCAGATACGCAGTATTTT,CASSFSSGGAGSDTQYF
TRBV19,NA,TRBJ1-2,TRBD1,TGTGCCAGTAGTCCTCTTGACAGGGAGGGCTACACCTTC,CASSPLDREGYTF
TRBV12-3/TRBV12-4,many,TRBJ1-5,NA,TGTGCCAGCAGTTTCCGTTTCAGCCCCAAGCATTTT,CASSFRFSPKHF
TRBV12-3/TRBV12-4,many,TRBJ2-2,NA,TGTGCCAGCAGTTTAGTATTGGCGACGAACACCGGGGAGCTGTTTTTT,CASSLVLATNTGELFF
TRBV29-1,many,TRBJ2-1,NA,TGCAGCGCCAGGGGGGAGAAGACCTACAATGAGCAGTTCTTC,CSARGEKTYNEQFF
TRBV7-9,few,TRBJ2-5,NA,TGTGCCAGCAGCTTAGACAGGACTAAAGAGACCCAGTACTTC,CASSLDRTKETQYF
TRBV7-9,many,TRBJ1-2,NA,TGTGCCAGCAGCTTAAGTGCCCAGGGAATCGGTGGCTACACCTTC,CASSLSAQGIGGYTF
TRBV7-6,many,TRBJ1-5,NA,TGTGCCAGCAGTCCACTTCAACAGCCCCAGCATTTT,CASSPLQQPQHF
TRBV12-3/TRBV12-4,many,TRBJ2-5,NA,TGTGCCAGCAGTCGGGACCTAGCAGAGACCCAGTACTTC,CASSRDLAETQYF
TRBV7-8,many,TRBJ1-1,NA,TGTGCCAGCACCTTCACAGTTAACACTGAAGCTTTCTTT,CASTFTVNTEAFF
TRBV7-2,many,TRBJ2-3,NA,TGTGCCAGCAGCTTTGTCCCTCCTCCGAAGGGCACGCAGTATTTT,CASSFVPPPKGTQYF
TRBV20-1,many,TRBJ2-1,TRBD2,TGCAGTGCTACGGGACTAGCGGGAGTCGATGAGCAGTTCTTC,CSATGLAGVDEQFF
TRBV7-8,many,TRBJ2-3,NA,TGTGCCAGCACCCATCCGTCTCTAAATACGCAGTATTTT,CASTHPSLNTQYF
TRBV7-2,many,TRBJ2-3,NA,TGTGCCAGCAGCTTAGAGATCCCCGATACGCAGTATTTT,CASSLEIPDTQYF
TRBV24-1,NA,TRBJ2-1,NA,TGTGCCACCATGGTTGGGGGGAGGTCCTACAATGAGCAGTTCTTC,CATMVGGRSYNEQFF
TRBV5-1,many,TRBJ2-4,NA,TGCGCAGGGTCTCAAGCCAAAAACATTCAGTACTTC,CAGSQAKNIQYF
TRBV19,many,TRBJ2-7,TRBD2,TGTGCCAGTAGTATAGTCGGGACTAGTGCCTACGAGCAGTACTTC,CASSIVGTSAYEQYF
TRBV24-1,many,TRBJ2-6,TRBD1,TGTGCCACCAGCCCAGGGGGCTCTGGGGCCAACGTCCTGACTTTC,CATSPGGSGANVLTF
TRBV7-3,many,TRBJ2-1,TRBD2,TGTGCCAGCAGCTTAGTAGCGGGGGGGCCGCGCGGCTACAATGAGCAGTTCTTC,CASSLVAGGPRGYNEQFF
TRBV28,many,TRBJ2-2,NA,TGTGCCAGCAGTTTTTTCAGGGCGGGCGGGGAGCTGTTTTTT,CASSFFRAGGELFF
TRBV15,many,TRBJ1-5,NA,TGTGCCACCAGCTTAGCAGGCAGGGAGCCCCAGCATTTT,CATSLAGREPQHF